Presented here are 23 T cell receptor beta chains from one specimen sequenced in a study of CD8 T cells in ankylosing spondylitis. Study-wide results and caveats: One TCR beta motif, made up of several highly homologous variants, appeared characteristic of ankylosing spondylitis blood.

Their target antigens are unknown. From the 5' RACE reads, TCRdb called clonotypes with MiXCR, one entry per CDR3 protein. Here the sample spans 300,000 to 400,000 distinct CDR3 sequences, 20% to 25% being singletons. Sequencing used blood, either unsorted or a sorted T cell fraction (not recorded which). These receptors came from a male donor with ankylosing spondylitis.

This clonotype was counted a few times. The J gene is TRBJ2-5, the V gene TRBV7-6; D possibly uses TRBD1 or TRBD2 (6 bases each). CDR1 and CDR2 from the germline V gene are SGHVS and FNYEAQ. This CDR3 is built from 15 residues. Trimming shortened V by 0 bases and J by 4 bases, and 12 bases separated the two germline ends. The CDR3 DNA follows: TGTGCCAGCAGCTTAGCGCTCGGGGGCGGAGAGACCCAGTACTTC. Translating gives CASSLALGGGETQYF.

This clonotype has just a few counts. The gene calls are TRBV29-1 and TRBJ1-1; D perhaps matches TRBD1 (5 bases). Between the trimmed V and J ends, which lost 2 bases and 6 bases, there was a span of 10 bases. Germline V gene lookup returns CDR1 SQVTM and CDR2 ANQGSEA. This CDR3 region has 12 residues. Here the CDR3 reads CSVELGRAEAFF. The CDR3 nucleotides read TGCAGCGTTGAATTGGGCAGGGCTGAAGCTTTCTTT.

The chain links TRBV6-1 to TRBJ1-6, with D possibly being TRBD1 (5 bases). Trimming pared 6 bases from V and 7 bases from J, leaving 16 bases between. Germline V gene data show CDR1 as MNHNS and CDR2 as SASEGT. The CDR3 extends over 15 amino acids. CDR3 sequence: CASRAAASGNSPLHF. CDR3 sequence (DNA): TGTGCCAGCAGAGCGGCAGCCTCAGGGAATTCACCCCTCCACTTT.

The V call is TRBV10-2, the J call TRBJ1-2, with D possibly being TRBD1 (6 bases). Per germline, CDR1 WSHSY and CDR2 SAAADI. The CDR3 is made up of 13 amino acids. Between the trimmed V and J ends, which lost 7 bases and 8 bases, there was a span of 17 bases. For the CDR3, the DNA is TGCGCCAGCACCTACAGGGAATCCTACGGCTACACCTTC. This gives the protein CASTYRESYGYTF.

This sequence joins TRBV29-1 and TRBJ2-1; 9 bases match TRBD1. The CDR3 has 13 amino acids. Germline V lookup: CDR1 SQVTM, CDR2 ANQGSEA. Germline trimming cut 7 bases from V and 9 bases from J; bases unmatched to any gene: 10. The CDR3 sequence: CSAGQGSNGEQFF. The CDR3 nucleotides are TGCAGCGCCGGACAGGGGAGTAACGGTGAGCAGTTCTTC.

In DNA form, the CDR3 reads TGTGCCAGCAGCCCCACTAGCGGACAAGAGACCCAGTACTTC. Protein: CASSPTSGQETQYF. The chain is built from TRBV7-3 and TRBJ2-5, with 8 bases that match TRBD2. Per the germline V gene, CDR1 is SGHTA and CDR2 is FQGTGA. This CDR3 contains 14 residues. The junction had 4 bases not matched to a gene; V was cut back by 5 bases and J by 2 bases.

This chain uses TRBV6-1 with TRBJ1-5; D is ambiguous. With 6 bases removed from V and 5 bases from J, the gap between germline ends came to 14 bases. Germline CDR1 MNHNS, CDR2 SASEGT. This CDR3 is built from 14 residues. The CDR3 loop reads CASSLEWEDQPQHF. CDR3 nucleotides: TGTGCCAGCAGCCTCGAATGGGAGGATCAGCCCCAGCATTTT.

This rearrangement joins TRBV5-1 to TRBJ1-2; 8 bases align to TRBD1. Trimming took 0 bases from V and 4 from J; bases not matched to a gene: 8. The CDR3 covers 16 residues. Germline CDR1 is SGHRS and CDR2 is YFSETQ. DNA for the CDR3: TGCGCCAGCAGCTTGGGGCCGACAGGGGTTCTCTATGGCTACACCTTC. It specifies CASSLGPTGVLYGYTF.

This clonotype was counted a few times. This chain joins TRBV9 and TRBJ2-2; the D is unclear. Between the trimmed V and J ends, which lost 0 bases and 6 bases, there was a span of 12 bases. CDR1 and CDR2 (germline): SGDLS, YYNGEE. The CDR3 is made up of 15 amino acids. The DNA for the CDR3 is TGTGCCAGCAGCGTAGTTCTAGGTTCGTCCGGGGAGCTGTTTTTT. Translated: CASSVVLGSSGELFF.

The chain has TRBV28 and TRBJ2-5; D is possibly TRBD2 (6 bases). This CDR3 contains 14 residues. V was shortened by 5 bases and J by 2 bases, with 12 bases between the two germline ends. CDR1 is MDHEN, CDR2 SYDVKM, per germline. For the CDR3, the DNA is TGTGCCAGCAGTCCCGTCGGGAGTCAAGAGACCCAGTACTTC. Its translation: CASSPVGSQETQYF. Full variable domain (outside the CDR3, taken from reference TRBV28 and TRBJ2-5): DVKVTQSSRYLVKRTGEKVFLECVQDMDHENMFWYRQDPGLGLRLIYFSYDVKMKEKGDIPEGYSVSREKKERFSLILESASTNQTSMYLCASSPVGSQETQYFGPGTRLLVL.

This clonotype showed up many times. The genes are TRBV3-1 and TRBJ2-1; 7 bases match TRBD2. The CDR3 covers 14 residues. In germline, CDR1 is LGHDT, CDR2 YNNKEL (reference sequence). V shed 2 bases, J shed 8 bases, and the junction held 6 bases outside the gene matches. CDR3 sequence reads: CASSQLAARDEQFF. In DNA, the CDR3 is TGTGCCAGCAGCCAACTAGCGGCCCGTGATGAGCAGTTCTTC.

This clonotype came up many times. The chain combines TRBV29-1 with TRBJ2-7; 11 nucleotides line up with TRBD1. Trimming removed 4 bases from V and 4 bases from J; junction bases left unmatched: 3. Per germline, CDR1 SQVTM and CDR2 ANQGSEA. The CDR3 has 13 residues. CDR3 in amino acids: CSVGTGGIYEQYF. DNA of the CDR3: TGCAGCGTTGGGACAGGGGGCATTTACGAGCAGTACTTC.

This clonotype turned up a few times. The V call is TRBV25-1, the J call TRBJ1-1, with a tentative D call TRBD1 (6 bases). V gave up 4 bases and J gave up 3 bases, with 9 bases separating them. The CDR3 is 13 amino acids. Per germline, CDR1 MGHDK and CDR2 SYGVNS. The CDR3 sequence is CASSVRGYTEAFF. DNA for the CDR3: TGTGCCAGCAGTGTAAGGGGGTACACTGAAGCTTTCTTT.

This clonotype showed up just a few times. The chain recombines TRBV12-3 or TRBV12-4 with TRBJ2-2; possible D gene TRBD2, 6 bases. Between the trimmed V and J ends, which lost 1 base and 1 base, there was a span of 10 bases. There are 16 residues in the CDR3. The CDR3 region is CASSLVMGGNTGELFF. CDR3 DNA sequence: TGTGCCAGCAGTTTAGTTATGGGGGGGAACACCGGGGAGCTGTTTTTT.

This clonotype was observed a few times. The chain carries TRBV27 and TRBJ1-1; D uncertain. The CDR3 runs 13 residues. The germline V gene has CDR1 MNHEY and CDR2 SMNVEV (reference sequence). Trimming pared 7 bases from V and 3 bases from J, leaving 12 bases between. CDR3 bases: TGTGCCAGCACCCTGAGTAGGGACACTGAAGCTTTCTTT. It encodes CASTLSRDTEAFF.

The chain uses TRBV2 and TRBJ2-7; TRBD1 or TRBD2 may be the D gene (5 bases each). CDR3 length: 14 residues. V was clipped by 6 bases and J by 0 bases, with 12 bases between them. Germline values: CDR1 SNHLY, CDR2 FYNNEI. The CDR3 DNA reads as TGTGCCAGCAGGACGGGACGGCTCTCCTACGAGCAGTACTTC. Its protein is CASRTGRLSYEQYF.

V gene TRBV7-2 combines with J gene TRBJ2-7; D is perhaps TRBD1 (7 bases). Germline V gene lookup returns CDR1 SGHTA and CDR2 FQGNSA. Trimming removed 5 bases at V and 4 bases at J, with 15 bases between. This CDR3 has 14 amino acids. The CDR3 loop reads CASSRSRGAYEQYF. The CDR3 DNA reads as TGTGCCAGCAGCCGAAGCAGGGGGGCATACGAGCAGTACTTC.

The table lists this clonotype with many counts. The rearrangement joins TRBV28 to TRBJ1-5; the D is unclear. Trimming left V 6 bases short and J 0 bases short, with 12 bases between. CDR3 length: 15 residues. CDR1 is MDHEN, CDR2 SYDVKM, per germline. The CDR3 DNA reads TGTGCCAGCAGCTTTCCGGGCCTTAGCAATCAGCCCCAGCATTTT. It translates to CASSFPGLSNQPQHF.

V and J are TRBV11-2 and TRBJ2-5; D remains ambiguous. Germline assignment: CDR1 SGHAT and CDR2 FQNNGV. This CDR3 has 15 amino acids. The germline V and J ends were trimmed by 4 bases and 7 bases, with 19 bases remaining between them. CDR3 loop: CASSSYGPMLRTQYF. The CDR3 DNA follows: TGTGCCAGCAGCTCATACGGGCCTATGCTAAGGACCCAGTACTTC.

This chain connects TRBV20-1 to TRBJ2-7; the D gene is possibly TRBD2 (6 bases). Germline-derived CDR1 and CDR2 are DFQATT and SNEGSKA (reference sequence). V was cut by 6 bases and J by 0 bases, with 9 bases left in between. The CDR3 spans 12 residues. CDR3 protein: CSAAGHSYEQYF. In nucleotides, the CDR3 is TGCAGTGCAGCGGGCCACTCCTACGAGCAGTACTTC.

This clonotype appeared a few times. The chain links TRBV6-5 to TRBJ2-3; 10 bases fit TRBD2. The ends lost 0 bases at V and 0 bases at J; junction bases unmatched: 3. Germline values: CDR1 MNHEY, CDR2 SVGAGI. The CDR3 is 17 amino acids. The DNA of the CDR3 is TGTGCCAGCAGTTACTCGACGACTAGCGGGAGCACAGATACGCAGTATTTT. This encodes CASSYSTTSGSTDTQYF.

This clonotype was found a few times. The genes are TRBV27 and TRBJ2-2; D may match TRBD1 or TRBD2 (5 bases each). Germline CDR1 MNHEY, CDR2 SMNVEV (reference sequence). V was clipped by 0 bases and J by 3 bases, with 8 bases between them. This CDR3 comprises 15 residues. Here the CDR3 reads CASSLSGTYTGELFF. The DNA for the CDR3 is TGTGCCAGCAGTTTATCCGGGACCTACACCGGGGAGCTGTTTTTT.

This clonotype has just a few counts. The gene calls are TRBV29-1 and TRBJ1-4; D remains ambiguous. Germline loops: CDR1 SQVTM, CDR2 ANQGSEA. This CDR3 comprises 14 residues. Trimming removed 6 bases at V and 8 bases at J, with 19 bases between. CDR3 bases: TGCAGCGTGGTTACGGACGGGCACCGGGAAAAACTGTTTTTT. This sequence encodes CSVVTDGHREKLFF.